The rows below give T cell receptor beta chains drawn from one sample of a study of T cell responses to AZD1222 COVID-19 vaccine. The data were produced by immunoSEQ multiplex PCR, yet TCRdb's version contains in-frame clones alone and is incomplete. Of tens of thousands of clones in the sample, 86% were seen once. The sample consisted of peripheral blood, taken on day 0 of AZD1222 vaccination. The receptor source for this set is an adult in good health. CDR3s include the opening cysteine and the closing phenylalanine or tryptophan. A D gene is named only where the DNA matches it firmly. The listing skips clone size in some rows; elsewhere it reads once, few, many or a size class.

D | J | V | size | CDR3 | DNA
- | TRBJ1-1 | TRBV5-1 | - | CASSARTGGRNTEAFF | TGCGCCAGCAGCGCCCGCACCGGGGGAAGGAACACTGAAGCTTTCTTT
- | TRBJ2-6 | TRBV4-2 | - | CASSQAKFSGANVLTF | TGTGCCAGCAGCCAAGCGAAGTTCTCTGGGGCCAACGTCCTGACTTTC
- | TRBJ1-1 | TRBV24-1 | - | CATSAAGGSEAFF | TGTGCCACCAGTGCAGCTGGGGGTTCTGAAGCTTTCTTT
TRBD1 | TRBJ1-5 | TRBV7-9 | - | CASSTGTGSGSPQHF | TGTGCCAGCAGCACTGGGACAGGGAGTGGGTCGCCCCAGCATTTT
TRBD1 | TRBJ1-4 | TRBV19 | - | CASSISGQGYEKLFF | TGTGCCAGTAGTATATCGGGACAGGGATACGAAAAACTGTTTTTT
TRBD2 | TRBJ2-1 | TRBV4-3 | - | CASSQEVGTSGDNEQFF | TGCGCCAGCAGCCAAGAGGTCGGGACTAGCGGGGACAATGAGCAGTTCTTC
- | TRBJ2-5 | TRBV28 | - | CATRVQETQYF | TGTGCCACCCGGGTCCAAGAGACCCAGTACTTC
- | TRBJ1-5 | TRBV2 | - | CASSGEDGNQPQHF | TGTGCCAGCAGTGGAGAGGACGGGAATCAGCCCCAGCATTTT
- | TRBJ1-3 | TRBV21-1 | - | CASSINRSSGNTIYF | TGTGCCAGCAGCATTAACAGGAGCTCTGGAAACACCATATATTTT
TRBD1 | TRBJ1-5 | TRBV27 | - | CASSWTGGFNQPQHF | TGTGCCAGCAGTTGGACAGGGGGCTTCAATCAGCCCCAGCATTTT
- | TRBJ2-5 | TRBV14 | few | CASSPFQAGAGTQYF | TGTGCCAGCAGCCCCTTCCAGGCGGGGGCCGGGACCCAGTACTTC
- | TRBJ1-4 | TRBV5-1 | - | CASSLVSATSTNEKLFF | TGCGCCAGCAGCTTGGTTTCTGCTACCTCAACTAATGAAAAACTGTTTTTT
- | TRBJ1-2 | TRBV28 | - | CASRSTGSGGYTF | TGTGCCAGCAGGTCCACGGGTTCCGGTGGCTACACCTTC
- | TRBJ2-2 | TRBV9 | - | CASSVTRRQVGENTGELFF | TGTGCCAGCAGCGTAACGAGAAGACAGGTTGGGGAGAACACCGGGGAGCTGTTTTTT
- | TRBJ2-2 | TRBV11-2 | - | CASSFSNGELFF | TGTGCCAGCAGCTTTTCGAACGGGGAGCTGTTTTTT
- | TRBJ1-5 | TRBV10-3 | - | CAISESGGGQPQHF | TGTGCCATCAGTGAGTCTGGGGGAGGACAGCCCCAGCATTTT
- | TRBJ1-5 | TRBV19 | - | CASSTQFNQPQHF | TGTGCCAGTAGTACTCAGTTCAATCAGCCCCAGCATTTT
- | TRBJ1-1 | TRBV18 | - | CASSPLGNMNTEAFF | TGTGCCAGCTCACCGTTAGGCAATATGAACACTGAAGCTTTCTTT
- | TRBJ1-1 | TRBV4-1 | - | CASSDAAVMNTEAFF | TGCGCCAGCAGCGACGCCGCAGTCATGAACACTGAAGCTTTCTTT
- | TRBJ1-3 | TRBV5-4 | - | CASSAGGPFPGNTIYF | TGTGCCAGCAGCGCCGGTGGTCCCTTCCCTGGAAACACCATATATTTT
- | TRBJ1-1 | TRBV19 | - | CATSVQGLNTEAFF | TGTGCCACCAGTGTACAGGGTCTGAACACTGAAGCTTTCTTT
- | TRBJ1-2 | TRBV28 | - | CASRSGVYGYTF | TGTGCCAGCAGGAGCGGGGTCTATGGCTACACCTTC
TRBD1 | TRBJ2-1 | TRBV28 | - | CASSSGGADNEQFF | TGTGCCAGCAGTTCAGGGGGCGCGGACAATGAGCAGTTCTTC
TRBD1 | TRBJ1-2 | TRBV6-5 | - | CASSYQGQNNYGYTF | TGTGCCAGCAGTTACCAGGGACAGAATAACTATGGCTACACCTTC
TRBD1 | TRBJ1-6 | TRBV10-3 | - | CAIRETGGDNSPLHF | TGTGCCATCAGGGAGACAGGGGGCGATAATTCACCCCTCCACTTT
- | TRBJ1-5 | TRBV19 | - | CASSLITGFNQPQHF | TGTGCCAGTAGTCTCATTACAGGGTTCAATCAGCCCCAGCATTTT
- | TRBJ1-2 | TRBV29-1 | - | CSVYTGLGGYTF | TGCAGCGTTTACACAGGGCTGGGGGGCTACACCTTC
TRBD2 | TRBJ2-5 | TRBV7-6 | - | CASSAHPSGEGTQYF | TGTGCCAGCAGCGCACACCCGTCGGGGGAGGGGACCCAGTACTTC
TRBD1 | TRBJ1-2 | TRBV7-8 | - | CASSLAGQGEGGYTF | TGTGCCAGCAGCTTAGCGGGACAGGGGGAGGGTGGCTACACCTTC
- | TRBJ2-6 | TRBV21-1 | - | CASSKARCKHGANVLTF | TGTGCCAGCAGCAAAGCCCGTTGTAAACACGGGGCCAACGTCCTGACTTTC
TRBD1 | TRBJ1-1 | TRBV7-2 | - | CASSPRGTVNTEAFF | TGTGCCAGCAGCCCCAGGGGGACTGTGAACACTGAAGCTTTCTTT
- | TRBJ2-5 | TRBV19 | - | CASSIRGPGTRQETQYF | TGTGCCAGTAGTATTAGGGGGCCCGGGACTAGACAAGAGACCCAGTACTTC
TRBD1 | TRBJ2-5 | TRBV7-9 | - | CASRGRAGQGQETQYF | TGTGCCAGCAGGGGGAGAGCGGGACAGGGACAAGAGACCCAGTACTTC
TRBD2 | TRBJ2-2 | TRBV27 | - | CASSLYGRATIGELFF | TGTGCCAGCAGCCTTTACGGGAGGGCCACAATCGGGGAGCTGTTTTTT
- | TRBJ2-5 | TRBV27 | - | CASSLGETQYF | TGTGCCAGCAGTTTAGGGGAGACCCAGTACTTC
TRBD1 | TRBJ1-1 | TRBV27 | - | CASSRRDRRGTEAFF | TGTGCCAGCAGCCGTAGGGACAGGAGGGGGACTGAAGCTTTCTTT
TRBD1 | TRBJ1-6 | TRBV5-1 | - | CASSTGGLESPLHF | TGCGCCAGTTCGACAGGGGGTTTGGAGTCACCCCTCCACTTT
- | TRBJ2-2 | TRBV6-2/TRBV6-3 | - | CASSWSRTGELFF | TGTGCCAGCAGTTGGTCACGGACCGGGGAGCTGTTTTTT
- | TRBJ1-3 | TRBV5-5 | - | CASSPGGLGNTIYF | TGTGCCAGCAGCCCTGGAGGGTTGGGAAACACCATATATTTT
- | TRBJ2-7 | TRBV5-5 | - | CASRRTAYEQYF | TGTGCCAGCAGACGGACAGCCTACGAGCAGTACTTC
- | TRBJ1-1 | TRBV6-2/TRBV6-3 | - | CASSYVQERATGTEAFF | TGTGCCAGCAGTTACGTACAGGAAAGGGCCACGGGGACTGAAGCTTTCTTT
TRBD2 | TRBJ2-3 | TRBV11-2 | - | CASSPRGSRQVTDTQYF | TGTGCCAGCAGCCCGCGGGGGTCGCGCCAGGTCACAGATACGCAGTATTTT
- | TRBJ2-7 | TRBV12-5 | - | CASGSQGETYEQYF | TGTGCTAGTGGTTCACAGGGTGAGACCTACGAGCAGTACTTC
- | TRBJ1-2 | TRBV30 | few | CAWSGRGGYGYTF | TGTGCCTGGTCAGGGAGGGGAGGCTATGGCTACACCTTC
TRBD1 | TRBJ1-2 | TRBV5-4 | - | CASSSRTGGAPYGYTF | TGTGCCAGCAGCTCTCGGACAGGGGGCGCCCCCTATGGCTACACCTTC
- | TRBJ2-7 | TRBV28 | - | CASSPTYSYEQYF | TGTGCCAGCAGTCCCACCTACTCCTACGAGCAGTACTTC
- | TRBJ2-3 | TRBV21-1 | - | CASSNSRQEGDTQYF | TGTGCCAGCAGCAATTCCCGCCAGGAGGGAGATACGCAGTATTTT
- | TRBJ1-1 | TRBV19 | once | CASTRGGGGYTEAFF | TGTGCCAGTACCAGAGGCGGCGGGGGGTACACTGAAGCTTTCTTT
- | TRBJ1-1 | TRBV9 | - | CASSVGWGTEAFF | TGTGCCAGCAGCGTAGGTTGGGGGACTGAAGCTTTCTTT
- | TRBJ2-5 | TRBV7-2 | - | CASSFNLQETQYF | TGTGCCAGCAGCTTTAACCTCCAAGAGACCCAGTACTTC
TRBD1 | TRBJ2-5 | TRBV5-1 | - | CASSSTGGVQETQYF | TGCGCCAGCAGCTCGACAGGGGGAGTACAAGAGACCCAGTACTTC
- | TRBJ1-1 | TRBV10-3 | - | CAINAGMNTEAFF | TGTGCCATCAACGCAGGGATGAACACTGAAGCTTTCTTT
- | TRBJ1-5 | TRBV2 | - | CASSRLQGDNQPQHF | TGTGCCAGCAGCCGACTTCAGGGAGATAATCAGCCCCAGCATTTT